This TCR beta chain was identified in a study of human T cells and chemical hapten exposure. TCRdb redid the calling of the RACE reads with MiXCR, one entry per CDR3 protein. The sample shows 75,000 to 90,000 distinct CDR3 sequences, 11% of them seen only once. Whole-study results and caveats: Once DPC sensitization occurred, TCRs above 1 in 1000 frequency showed no change. Patch test score tracked positively with PT1 expanded TCR counts.

The CDR3 sequence is 17 residues long. The germline V and J ends were trimmed by 6 bases and 3 bases, with 21 bases remaining between them. CDR1 is SQVTM, CDR2 ANQGSEA, per germline. This clonotype appeared many times. Its specificity is not known. Time point given: patch test 3, about 24 weeks after DPC sensitization. Documented treatment: therapeutic diphenylcyclopropenone sensitization with weekly scalp DPC. The origin of this receptor is a woman aged 45-59 years with alopecia areata. Some clones in this sample may be carry-over from other donors' samples. Source: whole blood, taken in connection with sensitization to the hapten diphenylcyclopropenone (DPC). This rearrangement joins TRBV29-1 to TRBJ2-6; D might be TRBD1 or TRBD2, each matching 6 bases. As DNA, the CDR3 is TGCAGCGTCTTCGGGGGCGCAGGCGTCGGTGGGGCCAACGTCCTGACTTTC. Amino acid sequence: CSVFGGAGVGGANVLTF.